This T cell receptor beta chain emerged from a study of shared clonotypes between healthy human individuals. Study background: Each donor's CD4 naive and CD4 memory cells filled three plates apiece, CD8 naive two, and CD8 memory one. Study-wide results and caveats: Generally, naive subsets (rather than memory subsets) showed larger estimated richness. Relative to their counterparts shared across all four donors, non-shared clonotypes exhibited diminished generation probabilities.

The study drew its donors from healthy HIV-negative adults without recent acute infections or vaccinations. Regarding this clone: Its specificity is not known.

Germline CDR1 is SEHNR and CDR2 is FQNEAQ (reference sequence). V was pared by 7 bases and J by 4 bases, with 13 bases of the junction left unmatched. This CDR3 is 17 amino acids long. The assay was immunoSEQ multiplex PCR, and TCRdb's table has in-frame clones only and misses some. The sample holds some 900,000 clones, approximately 80% seen once. The origin of this receptor is a young man in good health. Sample: memory CD4+ T cells sorted from blood. The subset here: CD45RA-negative fraction. The gene calls are TRBV7-9 and TRBJ2-2, with 9 bases aligning to TRBD1. CDR3 sequence (DNA): TGTGCCAGCAAATACAACTCCGGGACAGGGACCACCGGGGAGCTGTTTTTT. Translation: CASKYNSGTGTTGELFF.